The 7 T cell receptor beta chains below were found in one sample sequenced in a study of T-cell reconstitution after alpha-beta-depleted transplantation in children. TCRbeta library construction was performed incorporating unique molecular identifiers. TCRdb re-analysed the PCR reads in MiXCR, keeping a single row per CDR3 protein. Here the sample spans under 350,000 distinct CDR3 sequences, 9.9% being singletons. This specimen consisted of PBMCs from the stem cell graft donor, obtained from the stem cell graft. The receptors originated from a human donor who donated a stem cell graft to a child with SCID.

This clonotype occurred a few times. The V call is TRBV5-6, the J call TRBJ2-1, with TRBD2 matching 7 bases. Germline CDR1 reads SGHDT; CDR2 reads YYEEEE. Losses at the gene ends were 0 bases for V and 5 bases for J; bases not matched to a gene: 8. This CDR3 has 16 residues. CDR3 bases: TGTGCCAGCAGCTTGGTGGGTAGCGGGTCTCACAATGAGCAGTTCTTC. Translated: CASSLVGSGSHNEQFF.

This clonotype was recorded many times. The chain employs TRBV9 and TRBJ1-1; D not resolved. This CDR3 has 16 residues. Germline V gives CDR1 SGDLS, CDR2 YYNGEE. Trimming pared 4 bases from V and 2 bases from J, leaving 18 bases between. CDR3 sequence reads: CASSSGGGIGNTEAFF. In nucleotides, the CDR3 is TGTGCCAGCAGCTCTGGAGGAGGCATCGGTAACACTGAAGCTTTCTTT.

The chain couples TRBV5-1 to TRBJ2-7; possible D gene TRBD1, 5 bases. Germline values: CDR1 SGHRS, CDR2 YFSETQ. The CDR3 length is 14 residues. The ends were cut back, 4 bases at V and 3 bases at J, with 14 bases in the middle. The CDR3 reads CASSADRAYYEQYF. DNA for the CDR3: TGCGCCAGCAGCGCAGACAGAGCTTACTACGAGCAGTACTTC.

This clonotype was counted at least ten times. The CDR3 region has the DNA TGCAGTGCTAGAGATGGAGGGGGTCAGCCCCAGCATTTT. As protein: CSARDGGGQPQHF. The chain is built from TRBV20-1 and TRBJ1-5, with D perhaps matching TRBD1 (6 bases). The V gene lost 0 bases and the J gene lost 6 bases, with 9 bases spanning the gap. Germline-derived CDR1 and CDR2 are DFQATT and SNEGSKA (reference sequence). The CDR3 length is 13 residues.

This clonotype has more than one count but fewer than ten. The J gene is TRBJ2-1, the V gene TRBV3-1, with D unresolved. CDR3 length: 14 amino acids. The V end was cut by 3 bases, the J end by 5 bases, with 11 bases between. The germline CDR1 and CDR2 sequences are LGHDT and YNNKEL (reference sequence). This chain's CDR3 is CASSHRNGHNEQFF. CDR3 DNA: TGTGCCAGCAGCCACCGGAACGGACACAATGAGCAGTTCTTC.

This clonotype appeared many times. The gene calls are TRBV10-3 and TRBJ2-1, with D perhaps matching TRBD2 (6 bases). This CDR3 comprises 13 residues. Germline V gene data show CDR1 as ENHRY and CDR2 as SYGVKD. V lost 7 bases to trimming and J lost 3 bases, with 10 bases between them. CDR3 sequence: CAIKGGDYNEQFF. The CDR3 bases are TGTGCCATCAAAGGCGGGGACTACAATGAGCAGTTCTTC.

There are a few counts of this clonotype. The chain is built from TRBV20-1 and TRBJ2-1, with D perhaps TRBD2 (6 bases). V was clipped by 5 bases and J by 14 bases, with 13 bases between them. Germline loops: CDR1 DFQATT, CDR2 SNEGSKA (reference sequence). CDR3 length: 10 amino acids. The CDR3 loop is CSAHREHEFF. The CDR3, as DNA: TGCAGTGCTCACCGGGAGCACGAGTTCTTC.